A single sample is the source of the 17 T cell receptor beta chains below, sequenced in a study of T cell responses to AZD1222 COVID-19 vaccine. Repertoires were generated with immunoSEQ multiplex PCR, while TCRdb's copy carries only in-frame clones and drops some. The sample has more than 100,000 clones, around 86% seen once. The specimen comprised peripheral blood, sampled on day 0 of AZD1222 vaccination. These TCRs come from an adult in good health.

The rearrangement links TRBV9 to TRBJ2-5; possibly TRBD2 for D (6 bases). The germline gives CDR1 SGDLS, CDR2 YYNGEE. The CDR3 consists of 14 residues. V was clipped by 4 bases and J by 4 bases, with 14 bases between them. The CDR3 DNA sequence: TGTGCCAGCAGCCTAGCGTCTCTGGGAGAGACCCAGTACTTC. Its translation is CASSLASLGETQYF.

CDR3 amino acids: CASSLAWGARRGEQFF. For the CDR3, the DNA is TGTGCCAGCAGCTTAGCGTGGGGTGCCCGCCGCGGTGAGCAGTTCTTC. The chain employs TRBV7-2 and TRBJ2-1, with no clear D. The CDR3 contains 16 residues. In germline, CDR1 is SGHTA, CDR2 FQGNSA. V lost 0 bases and J lost 9, with 18 bases in between.

This rearrangement joins TRBV3-1 (or the pseudogene TRBV3-2) to TRBJ1-5; D remains unclear. CDR1 is LGHDT, CDR2 YNNKEL, per germline (reference sequence). The CDR3 runs 15 residues. The V gene lost 0 bases and the J gene lost 4 bases, with 10 bases spanning the gap. CDR3 residues: CASSQDRAGNQPQHF. As DNA, the CDR3 is TGTGCCAGCAGCCAAGATAGGGCAGGAAATCAGCCCCAGCATTTT.

The chain joins TRBV28 to TRBJ1-2; perhaps TRBD1 as D (5 bases). The CDR3 has 14 residues. Germline CDR1 is MDHEN and CDR2 is SYDVKM. Between the trimmed V and J ends, which lost 5 bases and 2 bases, there was a span of 12 bases. The CDR3 loop reads CASSTGGANYGYTF. CDR3 nucleotides: TGTGCCAGCAGTACTGGAGGGGCGAACTATGGCTACACCTTC.

V is TRBV19 and J is TRBJ1-6; TRBD1 agrees at 10 bases. V shed 9 bases, J shed 9 bases, and the junction held 17 bases outside the gene matches. The CDR3 is made up of 17 amino acids. The germline gives CDR1 LNHDA, CDR2 SQIVND (reference sequence). The CDR3 here is CASTAIGTGARSSPLHF. CDR3 nucleotides: TGTGCCAGCACCGCAATCGGGACAGGGGCTAGAAGTTCACCCCTCCACTTT.

This clone has just a few counts. The chain links TRBV3-1 (or the pseudogene TRBV3-2) to TRBJ1-4, with 8 nucleotides matching TRBD1. The CDR3 is 15 residues long. Germline assignment: CDR1 LGHDT and CDR2 YNNKEL (reference sequence). V lost 0 bases to trimming and J lost 7 bases; unmatched junction nucleotides: 4. In nucleotides, the CDR3 is TGTGCCAGCAGCCAAGATCAGGGGGCGAGTGAAAAACTGTTTTTT. Translation: CASSQDQGASEKLFF.

This rearrangement joins TRBV27 to TRBJ2-3, with 10 bases aligning to TRBD2. The V and J ends lost 5 bases and 6 bases, in that order; junction bases with no gene match: 17. The CDR3 consists of 18 residues. The V gene's germline CDR1 is MNHEY and CDR2 SMNVEV (reference sequence). The CDR3 nucleotides read TGTGCCAGCAGTGGAGGGGGAGGACTAGCGGCCCGTCGTGATACGCAGTATTTT. Translated, it gives CASSGGGGLAARRDTQYF.

The chain is built from TRBV7-9 and TRBJ2-3, with no clear D. Trimming stripped 3 bases from V and 6 bases from J, with 10 bases between. The germline V gene has CDR1 SEHNR and CDR2 FQNEAQ (reference sequence). This CDR3 has 13 amino acids. CDR3 in DNA: TGTGCCAGCAGCTTTTTCGCGGTCGATACGCAGTATTTT. Its protein product is CASSFFAVDTQYF.

CDR3 coding DNA: TGTGCCAGCAGCTTGGTCGGACAGACTTTCCTACTAGCGCCACGGGAGACCCAGTACTTC. Its protein is CASSLVGQTFLLAPRETQYF. The V call is TRBV7-8, the J call TRBJ2-5; a possible D gene is TRBD2 (7 bases). The germline V gene encodes CDR1 SGHVS and CDR2 FQNEAQ. Trimming removed 3 bases from V and 5 bases from J, with 31 bases in between. This CDR3 contains 20 residues.

This rearrangement joins TRBV18 to TRBJ2-2; 11 bases map to TRBD2. This CDR3 is 15 amino acids long. Germline V CDR1 and CDR2: KGHSH, LQKENI. The V and J ends lost 5 bases and 8 bases, in that order; junction bases with no gene match: 7. The CDR3 reads CASSERLAGLGELFF. In nucleotides, the CDR3 is TGTGCCAGCTCAGAACGACTAGCGGGACTGGGGGAGCTGTTTTTT.

The chain combines TRBV18 with TRBJ1-1; TRBD1 matches at 9 bases. The trim removed 5 bases at V and 0 bases at J, leaving 19 bases unmatched. There are 20 residues in the CDR3. Germline-derived CDR1 and CDR2 are KGHSH and LQKENI. The CDR3 loop reads CASSTTGSRTGDDMNTEAFF. The CDR3 DNA sequence: TGTGCCAGCTCAACTACCGGGTCGAGGACAGGGGATGATATGAACACTGAAGCTTTCTTT.

The chain employs TRBV5-4 and TRBJ2-7; weak D call: TRBD2 (5 bases). The CDR3 totals 14 residues. V lost 4 bases and J lost 0, with 11 bases in between. Germline V lookup: CDR1 SGHNT, CDR2 YYREEE (reference sequence). The CDR3 DNA sequence: TGTGCCAGCAGCCCGAGGGCGCCCTCCTACGAGCAGTACTTC. Translating gives CASSPRAPSYEQYF.

The chain joins TRBV9 to TRBJ1-2, with TRBD1 matching over 9 bases. V gave up 0 bases and J gave up 6 bases; unmatched junction bases: 9. Germline CDR1 reads SGDLS; CDR2 reads YYNGEE. The CDR3 totals 16 residues. In DNA form, the CDR3 reads TGTGCCAGCAGCGTAGCTACGAGGGACAGGGTGGATGGCTACACCTTC. This codes for CASSVATRDRVDGYTF. The full variable domain, rest sourced from reference TRBV9 and TRBJ1-2, is DSGVTQTPKHLITATGQRVTLRCSPRSGDLSVYWYQQSLDQGLQFLIQYYNGEERAKGNILERFSAQQFPDLHSELNLSSLELGDSALYFCASSVATRDRVDGYTFGSGTRLTVV.

The genes are TRBV20-1 and TRBJ1-2, with D possibly matching TRBD1 (6 bases). Trimming removed 6 bases from V and 8 bases from J, with 13 bases in between. Looked up from germline, CDR1 is DFQATT and CDR2 is SNEGSKA (reference sequence). The CDR3 is 11 residues long. This CDR3 reads CSAGQSIGYTF. The CDR3 DNA is TGCAGTGCCGGACAGTCCATCGGCTACACCTTC.

V usage is TRBV27 and J usage is TRBJ1-1; 7 bases agree with TRBD1. The germline V gene encodes CDR1 MNHEY and CDR2 SMNVEV (reference sequence). The trim removed 6 bases at V and 1 base at J, leaving 2 bases unmatched. The CDR3 contains 13 residues. This chain's CDR3 is CASRQGRNTEAFF. The CDR3 region has the DNA TGTGCCAGCAGACAGGGGAGGAACACTGAAGCTTTCTTT.

The gene calls are TRBV7-9 and TRBJ1-1, with TRBD1 identical over 7 bases. The CDR3 contains 14 residues. Germline assignment: CDR1 SEHNR and CDR2 FQNEAQ (reference sequence). The junction had 7 bases not matched to a gene; V was cut back by 4 bases and J by 5 bases. In nucleotides, the CDR3 is TGTGCCAGCAGCTCAGGGACAGTCTTTACTGAAGCTTTCTTT. Translated: CASSSGTVFTEAFF.

The chain carries TRBV30 and TRBJ1-2, with D perhaps TRBD1 (6 bases). Germline V CDR1 and CDR2: GTSNPN, SVGIG (reference sequence). V lost 2 bases to trimming and J lost 4 bases, with 14 bases between them. The CDR3 length is 14 residues. CDR3 protein: CAWSLTGSGYGYTF. CDR3 nucleotides: TGTGCCTGGAGTCTTACAGGGTCGGGCTATGGCTACACCTTC.